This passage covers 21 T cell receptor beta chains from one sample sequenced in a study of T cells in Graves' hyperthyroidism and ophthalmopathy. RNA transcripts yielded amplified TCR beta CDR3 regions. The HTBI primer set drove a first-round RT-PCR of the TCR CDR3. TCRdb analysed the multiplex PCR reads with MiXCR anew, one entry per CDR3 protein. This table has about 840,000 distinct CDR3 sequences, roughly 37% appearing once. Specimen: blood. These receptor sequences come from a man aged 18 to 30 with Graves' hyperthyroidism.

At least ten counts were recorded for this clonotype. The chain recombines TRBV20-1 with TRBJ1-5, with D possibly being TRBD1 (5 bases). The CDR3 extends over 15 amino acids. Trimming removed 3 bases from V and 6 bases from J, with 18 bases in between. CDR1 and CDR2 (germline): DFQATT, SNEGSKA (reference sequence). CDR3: CSARFPFATGQPQHF. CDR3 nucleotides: TGCAGTGCTAGGTTCCCATTCGCAACAGGTCAGCCCCAGCATTTT.

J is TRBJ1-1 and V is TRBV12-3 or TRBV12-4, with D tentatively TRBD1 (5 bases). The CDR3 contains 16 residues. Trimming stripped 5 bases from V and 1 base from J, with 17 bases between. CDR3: CASSPSGTAKNTEAFF. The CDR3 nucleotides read TGTGCCAGCAGTCCCTCCGGGACCGCAAAGAACACTGAAGCTTTCTTT.

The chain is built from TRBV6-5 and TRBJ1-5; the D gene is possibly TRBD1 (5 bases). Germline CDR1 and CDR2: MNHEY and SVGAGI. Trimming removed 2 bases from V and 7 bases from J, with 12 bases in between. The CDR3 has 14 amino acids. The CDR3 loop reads CASSYGGVGQPQHF. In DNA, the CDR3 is TGTGCCAGCAGTTACGGGGGAGTCGGACAGCCCCAGCATTTT.

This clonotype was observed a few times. CDR3 bases: TGTGCCAGCAGCCCAGGGGGGGATTCAAATTCACCCCTCCACTTT. This encodes CASSPGGDSNSPLHF. V usage is TRBV7-9 and J usage is TRBJ1-6; 7 nucleotides align to TRBD1. From germline, CDR1 is SEHNR and CDR2 FQNEAQ (reference sequence). The CDR3 covers 15 residues. V was pared by 5 bases and J by 7 bases, with 8 bases of the junction left unmatched. The full variable domain, in which reference TRBV7-9 and TRBJ1-6 provide the parts outside the CDR3, is DTGVSQNPRHKITKRGQNVTFRCDPISEHNRLYWYRQTLGQGPEFLTYFQNEAQLEKSRLLSDRFSAERPKGSFSTLEIQRTEQGDSAMYLCASSPGGDSNSPLHFGNGTRLTVT.

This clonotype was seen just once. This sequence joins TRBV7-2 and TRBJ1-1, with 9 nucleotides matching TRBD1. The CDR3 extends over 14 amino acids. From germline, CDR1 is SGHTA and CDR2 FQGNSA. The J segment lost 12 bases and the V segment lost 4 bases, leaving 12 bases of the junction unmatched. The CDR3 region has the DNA TGTGCCAGCAGCTCAGTCGCGGGACAGGGCAGAACTTTCTTT. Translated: CASSSVAGQGRTFF.

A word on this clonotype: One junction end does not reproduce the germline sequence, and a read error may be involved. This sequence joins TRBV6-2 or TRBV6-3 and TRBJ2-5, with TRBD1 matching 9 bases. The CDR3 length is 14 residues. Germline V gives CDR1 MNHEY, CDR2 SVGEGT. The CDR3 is CAGSGDRVSETQYF. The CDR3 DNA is TGTGCCGGCAGCGGGGACAGGGTTTCAGAGACCCAGTACTTC.

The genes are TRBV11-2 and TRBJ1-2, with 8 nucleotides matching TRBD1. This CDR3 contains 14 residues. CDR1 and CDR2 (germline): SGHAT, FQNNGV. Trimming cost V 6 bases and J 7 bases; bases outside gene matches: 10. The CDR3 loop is CASRNQGARSGYTF. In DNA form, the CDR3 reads TGTGCCAGCAGGAATCAGGGGGCGCGGTCTGGCTACACCTTC.

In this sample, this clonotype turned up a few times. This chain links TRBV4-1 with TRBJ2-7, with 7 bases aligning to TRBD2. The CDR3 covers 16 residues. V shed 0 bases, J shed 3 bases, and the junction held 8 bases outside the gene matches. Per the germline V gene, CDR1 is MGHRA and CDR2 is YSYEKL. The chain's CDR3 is CASSQEVSGGNYEQYF. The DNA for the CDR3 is TGCGCCAGCAGCCAAGAGGTTTCCGGGGGGAACTACGAGCAGTACTTC.

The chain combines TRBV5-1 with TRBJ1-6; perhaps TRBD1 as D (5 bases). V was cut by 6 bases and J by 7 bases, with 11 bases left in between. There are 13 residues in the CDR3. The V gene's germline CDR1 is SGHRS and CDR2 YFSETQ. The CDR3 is CASNRGRNSPLHF. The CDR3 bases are TGCGCCAGCAATAGGGGAAGGAATTCACCCCTCCACTTT.

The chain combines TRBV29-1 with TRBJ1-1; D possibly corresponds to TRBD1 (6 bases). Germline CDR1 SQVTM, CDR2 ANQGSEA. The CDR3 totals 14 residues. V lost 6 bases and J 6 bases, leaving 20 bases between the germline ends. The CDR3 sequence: CSVVRGVRGAEAFF. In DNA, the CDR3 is TGCAGCGTGGTTAGGGGGGTACGTGGCGCTGAAGCTTTCTTT. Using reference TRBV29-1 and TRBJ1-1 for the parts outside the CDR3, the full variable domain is SAVISQKPSRDICQRGTSLTIQCQVDSQVTMMFWYRQQPGQSLTLIATANQGSEATYESGFVIDKFPISRPNLTFSTLTVSNMSPEDSSIYLCSVVRGVRGAEAFFGQGTRLTVV.

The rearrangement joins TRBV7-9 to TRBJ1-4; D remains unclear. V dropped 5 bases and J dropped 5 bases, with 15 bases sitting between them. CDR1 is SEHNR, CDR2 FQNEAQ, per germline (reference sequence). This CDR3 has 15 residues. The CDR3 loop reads CASSEGGTHNEKLFF. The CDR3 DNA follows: TGTGCCAGCAGCGAGGGTGGTACTCACAATGAAAAACTGTTTTTT.

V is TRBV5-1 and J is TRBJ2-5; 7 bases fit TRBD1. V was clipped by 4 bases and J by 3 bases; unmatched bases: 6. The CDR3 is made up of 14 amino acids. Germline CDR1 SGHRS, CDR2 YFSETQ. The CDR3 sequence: CASSELQGKETQYF. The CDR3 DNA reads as TGCGCCAGCAGCGAACTACAGGGGAAAGAGACCCAGTACTTC.

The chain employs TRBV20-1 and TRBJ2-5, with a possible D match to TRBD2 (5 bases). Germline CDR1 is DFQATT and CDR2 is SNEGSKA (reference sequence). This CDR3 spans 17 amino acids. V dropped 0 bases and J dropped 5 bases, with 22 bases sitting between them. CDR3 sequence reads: CSARDFRTASIRETQYF. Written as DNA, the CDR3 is TGCAGTGCTAGAGATTTTCGTACCGCTAGCATCCGTGAGACCCAGTACTTC.

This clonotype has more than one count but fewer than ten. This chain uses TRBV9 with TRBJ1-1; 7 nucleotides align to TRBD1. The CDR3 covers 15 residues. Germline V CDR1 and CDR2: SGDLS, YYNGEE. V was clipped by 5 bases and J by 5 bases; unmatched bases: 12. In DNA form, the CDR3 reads TGTGCCAGCAGTGCCCGGACAGGCGGGGGTACTGAAGCTTTCTTT. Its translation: CASSARTGGGTEAFF.

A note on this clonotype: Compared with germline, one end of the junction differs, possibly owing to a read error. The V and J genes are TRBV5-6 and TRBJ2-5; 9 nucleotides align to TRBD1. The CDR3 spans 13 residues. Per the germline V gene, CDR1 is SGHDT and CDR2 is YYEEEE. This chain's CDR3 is CASSPDRGETQCF. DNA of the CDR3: TGTGCCAGCAGCCCGGACAGGGGCGAGACCCAGTGCTTC.

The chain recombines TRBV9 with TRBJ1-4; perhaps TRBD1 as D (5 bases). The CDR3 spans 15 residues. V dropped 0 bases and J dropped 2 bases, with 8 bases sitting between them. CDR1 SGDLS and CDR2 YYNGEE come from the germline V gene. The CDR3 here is CASSVEGKTNEKLFF. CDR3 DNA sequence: TGTGCCAGCAGCGTAGAGGGGAAGACTAATGAAAAACTGTTTTTT.

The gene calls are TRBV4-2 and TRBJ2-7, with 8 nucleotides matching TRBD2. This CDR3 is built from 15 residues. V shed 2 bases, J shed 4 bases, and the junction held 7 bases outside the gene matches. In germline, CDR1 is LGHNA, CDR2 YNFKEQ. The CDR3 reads CASSQTGTRDYEQYF. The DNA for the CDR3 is TGTGCCAGCAGCCAAACCGGGACTAGAGATTACGAGCAGTACTTC.

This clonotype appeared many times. CDR3 loop: CATSGDRDSGTEAFF. The CDR3 DNA sequence: TGTGCCACCAGCGGTGACAGGGACTCTGGCACTGAAGCTTTCTTT. The chain carries TRBV15 and TRBJ1-1, with TRBD1 identical over 7 bases. The CDR3 length is 15 residues. Trimming at V came to 5 bases and at J to 4 bases, leaving 10 bases not matched to a gene. Germline V gene sequence: CDR1 LNHNV, CDR2 YYDKDF (reference sequence).

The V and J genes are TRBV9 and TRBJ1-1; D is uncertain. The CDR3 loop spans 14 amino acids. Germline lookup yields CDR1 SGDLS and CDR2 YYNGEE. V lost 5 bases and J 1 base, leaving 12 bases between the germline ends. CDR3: CASSYSGKNTEAFF. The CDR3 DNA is TGTGCCAGCAGTTACTCGGGCAAGAACACTGAAGCTTTCTTT.

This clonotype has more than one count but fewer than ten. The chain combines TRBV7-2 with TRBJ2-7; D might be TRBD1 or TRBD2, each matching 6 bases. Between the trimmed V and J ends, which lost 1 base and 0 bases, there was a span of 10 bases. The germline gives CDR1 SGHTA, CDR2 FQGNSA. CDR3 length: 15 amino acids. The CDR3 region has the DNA TGTGCCAGCAGCTTAGAGGGGGGCCGCTCCTACGAGCAGTACTTC. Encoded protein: CASSLEGGRSYEQYF. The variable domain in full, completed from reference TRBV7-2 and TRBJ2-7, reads GAGVSQSPSNKVTEKGKDVELRCDPISGHTALYWYRQSLGQGLEFLIYFQGNSAPDKSGLPSDRFSAERTGGSVSTLTIQRTQQEDSAVYLCASSLEGGRSYEQYFGPGTRLTVT.

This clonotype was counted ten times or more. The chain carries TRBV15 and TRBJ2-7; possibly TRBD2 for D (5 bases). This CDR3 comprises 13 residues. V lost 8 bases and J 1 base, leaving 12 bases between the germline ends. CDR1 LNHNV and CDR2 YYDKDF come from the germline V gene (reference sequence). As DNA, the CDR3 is TGTGCCACCCTCTCCCCGGGGTCCTACGAGCAGTACTTC. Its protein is CATLSPGSYEQYF. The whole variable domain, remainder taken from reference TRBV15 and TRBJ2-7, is DAMVIQNPRYQVTQFGKPVTLSCSQTLNHNVMYWYQQKSSQAPKLLFHYYDKDFNNEADTPDNFQSRRPNTSFCFLDIRSPGLGDTAMYLCATLSPGSYEQYFGPGTRLTVT.